The text below deals with one T cell receptor (beta chain). This clonotype was seen a handful of times. This receptor's antigen is unknown. Nothing much larger sits one base from this clone, and base qualities are not available. The source of the sample is a study of blood T cells in healthy people across ages (dated by TCRdb to about 2015). About the full investigation: Template switching captured roughly one uniquely barcoded TCR beta cDNA molecule per two T cells in model experiments. Using deep sequencing normalized with unique cDNA molecular identifiers, the study measured how TCR beta repertoire diversity changes with age. The donors were divided into four age groups: young (average about 16 years), middle-aged (about 39), aged (about 56) and long-lived (82). The study analyzed two additional independent replicas of 1 million unique cDNA reads from the same blood draw for two donors, one aged 18 to 30 and one aged 80 or older. General study outcomes and caveats: Because profiling used bulk unsorted PBMCs, naive and antigen-experienced compartments could not be compared conclusively. Estimates of total diversity from one million sequenced T cells were regarded as lower bounds and underestimates. Observed TCR beta diversity correlated strongly with the percentage of naive T cells measured by flow cytometry. As age increased, observed TCR beta diversity per million T cells dropped in a roughly linear way, and a significant reduction was already evident by age about 40. The long-lived group showed more naive CD4+ T cells, fewer expanded clones and increased TCR diversity than the aged group, suggesting age selection. Because donor CMV infection status was unknown, age-related changes in expanded clonotypes were potentially confounded.

Library preparation was by 5' RACE. Instrument used: Illumina HiSeq 2500. A second roughly 6 to 11 cycle PCR used a sample-barcoded 5' primer and a J-beta primer mix. A template-switch 5' adaptor carrying 12 random nucleotides introduced a unique molecular identifier onto each TCR beta cDNA molecule. Each sample yielded at least 2.5 million CDR3-containing paired-end reads. First-strand cDNA synthesis was performed from all RNA using the Mint cDNA synthesis kit, with priming by a TRBC-specific oligonucleotide. Following uracil-DNA glycosylase treatment, a first 18-cycle PCR with universal primers M1SS and BC2_uni_R was performed on all cDNA. Under the source paper's analysis protocol: For normalization, 1 million high-quality reads, each with a distinct molecular identifier, were randomly selected from each sample. Reads with shared molecular identifiers were discarded instead of being binned into consensus sequences. CDR3 identification, clonotype clustering and error correction used MiTCR with a Q25 quality threshold and the strictest error-elimination algorithm. A nonparametric unseen species model with Euler transformation was used to estimate a lower bound on total TCR beta diversity. TCRdb cleaned the public reads at Q25 with fastp, built clones with MiXCR and kept in-frame beta chains. Every distinct CDR3 protein forms one entry, paired with its most common genes and DNA. TCRdb's processing, not the authors', yielded these V and J calls. The sample has around 780,000 distinct CDR3 sequences on record, around 24% of them singletons. Roughly 3.1% of the sample rests with the top ten.

The approximately 39 donors, aged roughly 6 to 100 years, were systemically healthy Caucasian individuals from Russia. About 10 milliliters of peripheral blood were drawn from each donor into EDTA-treated Vacutainer tubes. Ficoll-Paque density-gradient centrifugation was used to isolate PBMCs, with at least 7 million obtained per sample. Trizol reagent was used to extract total RNA from the PBMCs, yielding at least 6 micrograms per sample. Naive CD45RAhigh/CD27high T cell percentages were measured by flow cytometry on a PBMC aliquot from every donor. The sample was also reused in another study, on T cells of mothers and their children. From that second study: Nine systemically healthy Caucasian individuals served as donors, namely three mothers together with their six children. cDNA synthesis used all of the extracted RNA, with around 1.6 ug of RNA in each 15 ul reaction. In the second PCR, the M1S primer added sample barcodes and 2-4 random nucleotides. Each mother yielded over 10 million TCR beta CDR3 reads and each child about 3 million reads. TCR recombination output is similarly shaped by thymic selection in related and unrelated pairs, with a minor effect exerted by inherited differences. Normalized repertoire overlap was always slightly but never significantly higher in related than unrelated mother-child pairs. With a sensitivity of about 100 clones per million clonotypes, no persistent microchimeric T cell clones were detected. To look for features that set related mother-child pairs apart from unrelated individuals, the researchers ran deep NGS to compare the TCR beta repertoires of mothers and children. The mean age was roughly 36 +/- 4 years for the mothers and approximately 11 +/- 4 years for the children. Libraries were sequenced on Illumina HiSeq 2000 with 100+100 nt paired-end reads after adapter ligation with NEBNext reagents. To avoid cross-contamination, the mother libraries and the child libraries were prepared a month apart and sequenced in separate runs. Between roughly 500,000 and 2,300,000 distinct TCR beta clonotypes were identified per donor. Naive TCR beta clonotypes were estimated from low-frequency clonotypes matched to each donor's FACS-determined naive share, without sorting.

The sequenced material came from blood. The receptor was isolated from a boy between 10 and 17 years old in good health.

The sequenced DNA: TGTGCCAGCAGTGATTGGAGTGCATCCTACAATGAGCAGTTCTTC. Its translation is CASSDWSASYNEQFF. This receptor chain uses TRBV6-4 and TRBJ2-1; confidence is insufficient to name the D gene. Trimming at the junction amounts to 3 bases on V and 1 base on J, and the germline ends lie 10 bases apart. Inclusive of the bounding cysteine and phenylalanine, the CDR3 is 15 residues long. The read is trimmed to its CDR3 DNA, 45 bases read in frame from base 1. Reading the germline V gene gives CDR1 MRHNA and CDR2 SNTAGT.